The TCR beta chain described here comes from a study of brain T cells in children with intractable seizures. Indicated time point: blood from clinic visit 5 months post-surgery; TSC patient then seizure free. This clone has just one count. Assay used: immunoSEQ multiplex PCR; TCRdb lists only in-frame clones, some missing. This table holds hundreds of thousands of clones, over 90% found once. The sample consisted of peripheral blood, taken about 5 months after surgery. This TCR was sampled from a boy under two years old with tuberous sclerosis and intractable seizures.

The CDR3 sequence: CASSLGGLAIEQYF. The CDR3 DNA follows: TGTGCCAGCAGCTTAGGGGGACTAGCGATCGAGCAGTACTTC. The V and J genes are TRBV11-3 and TRBJ2-7; 10 bases fit TRBD2. Germline CDR1 and CDR2: SGHNT and YENEEA. J lost 6 bases, V lost 1 base, and 3 bases had no gene match. The CDR3 extends over 14 amino acids.